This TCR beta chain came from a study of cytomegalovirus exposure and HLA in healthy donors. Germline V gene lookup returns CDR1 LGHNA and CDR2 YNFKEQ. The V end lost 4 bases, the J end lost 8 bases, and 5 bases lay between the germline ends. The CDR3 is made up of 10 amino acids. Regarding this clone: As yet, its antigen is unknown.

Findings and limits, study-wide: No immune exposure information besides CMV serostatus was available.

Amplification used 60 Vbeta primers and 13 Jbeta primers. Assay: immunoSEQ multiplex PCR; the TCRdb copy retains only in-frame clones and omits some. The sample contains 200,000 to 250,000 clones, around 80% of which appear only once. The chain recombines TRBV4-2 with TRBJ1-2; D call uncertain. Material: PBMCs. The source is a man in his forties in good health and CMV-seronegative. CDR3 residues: CASSPSGYTF. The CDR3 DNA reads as TGTGCCAGCAGCCCGAGCGGCTACACCTTC.